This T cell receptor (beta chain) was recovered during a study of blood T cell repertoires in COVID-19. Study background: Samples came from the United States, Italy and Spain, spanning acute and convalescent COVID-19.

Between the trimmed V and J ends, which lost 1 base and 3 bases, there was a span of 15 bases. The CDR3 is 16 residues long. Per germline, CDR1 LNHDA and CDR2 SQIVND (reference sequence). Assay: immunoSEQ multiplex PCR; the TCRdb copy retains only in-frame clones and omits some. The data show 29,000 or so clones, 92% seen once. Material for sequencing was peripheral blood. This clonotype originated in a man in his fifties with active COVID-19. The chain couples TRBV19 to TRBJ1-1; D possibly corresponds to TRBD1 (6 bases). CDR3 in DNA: TGTGCCAGTAGTATAGCCGTAACAGGGTACGACACTGAAGCTTTCTTT. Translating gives CASSIAVTGYDTEAFF.